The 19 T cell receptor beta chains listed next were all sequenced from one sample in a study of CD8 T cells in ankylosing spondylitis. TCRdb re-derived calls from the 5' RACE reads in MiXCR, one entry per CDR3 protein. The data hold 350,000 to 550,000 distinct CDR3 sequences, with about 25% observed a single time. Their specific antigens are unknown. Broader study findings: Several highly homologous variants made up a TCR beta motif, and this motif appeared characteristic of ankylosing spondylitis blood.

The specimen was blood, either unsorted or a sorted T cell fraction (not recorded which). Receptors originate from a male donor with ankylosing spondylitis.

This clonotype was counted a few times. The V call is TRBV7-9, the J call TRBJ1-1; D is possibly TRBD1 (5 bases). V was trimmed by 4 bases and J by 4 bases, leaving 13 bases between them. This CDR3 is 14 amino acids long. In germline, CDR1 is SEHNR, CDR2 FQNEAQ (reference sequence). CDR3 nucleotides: TGTGCCAGCAGCTCCGGGGGGATTGGCACTGAAGCTTTCTTT. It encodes CASSSGGIGTEAFF.

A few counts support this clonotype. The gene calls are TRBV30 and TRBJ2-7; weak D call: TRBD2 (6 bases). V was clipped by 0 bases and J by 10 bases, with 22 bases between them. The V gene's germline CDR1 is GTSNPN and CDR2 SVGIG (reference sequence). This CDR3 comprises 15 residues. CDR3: CAWSVGGGLSGTQYV. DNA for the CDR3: TGTGCCTGGAGTGTAGGAGGAGGGCTATCCGGGACTCAGTACGTC.

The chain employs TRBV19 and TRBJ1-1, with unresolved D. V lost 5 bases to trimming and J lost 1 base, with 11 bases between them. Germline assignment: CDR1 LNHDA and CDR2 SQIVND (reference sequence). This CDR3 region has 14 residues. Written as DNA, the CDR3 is TGTGCCAGTAGTCCCCACAACGCGAACACTGAAGCTTTCTTT. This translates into CASSPHNANTEAFF.

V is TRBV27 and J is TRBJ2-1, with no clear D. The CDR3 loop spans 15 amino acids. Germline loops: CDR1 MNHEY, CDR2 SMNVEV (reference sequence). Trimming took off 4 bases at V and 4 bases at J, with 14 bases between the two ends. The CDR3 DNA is TGTGCCAGCAGTTCCGGCAACCTGGGTTACAATGAGCAGTTCTTC. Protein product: CASSSGNLGYNEQFF.

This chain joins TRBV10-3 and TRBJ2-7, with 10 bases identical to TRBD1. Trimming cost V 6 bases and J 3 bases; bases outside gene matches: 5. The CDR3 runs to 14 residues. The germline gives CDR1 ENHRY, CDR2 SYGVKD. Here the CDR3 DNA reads TGTGCCATCAGCGCCGGGACAGGGGTCTACGAGCAGTACGTC. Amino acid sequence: CAISAGTGVYEQYV.

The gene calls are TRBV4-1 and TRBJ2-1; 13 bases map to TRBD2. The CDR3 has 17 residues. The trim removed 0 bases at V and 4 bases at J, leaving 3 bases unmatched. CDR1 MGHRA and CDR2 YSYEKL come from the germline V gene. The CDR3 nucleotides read TGCGCCAGCAGCCAAGATCCGACTAGCGGGAGGTACAATGAGCAGTTCTTC. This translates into CASSQDPTSGRYNEQFF.

The CDR3 region has the DNA TGCAGTGCTAGTATGGTGGATACGCAGTATTTT. It is translated as CSASMVDTQYF. The chain recombines TRBV20-1 with TRBJ2-3; no definite D call. This CDR3 has 11 residues. Germline values: CDR1 DFQATT, CDR2 SNEGSKA (reference sequence). V lost 3 bases and J lost 6, with 7 bases in between.

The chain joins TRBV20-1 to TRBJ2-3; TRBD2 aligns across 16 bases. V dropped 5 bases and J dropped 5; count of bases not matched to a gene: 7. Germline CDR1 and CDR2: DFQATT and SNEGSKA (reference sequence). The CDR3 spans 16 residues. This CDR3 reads CSAPGTSGRVGDTQYF. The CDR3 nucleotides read TGCAGTGCTCCAGGGACTAGCGGGAGGGTCGGAGATACGCAGTATTTT.

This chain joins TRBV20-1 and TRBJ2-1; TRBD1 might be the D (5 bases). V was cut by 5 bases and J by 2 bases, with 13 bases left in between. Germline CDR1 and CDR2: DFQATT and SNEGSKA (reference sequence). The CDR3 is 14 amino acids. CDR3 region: CSAQGRITYNEQFF. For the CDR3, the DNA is TGCAGTGCTCAGGGTAGGATCACCTACAATGAGCAGTTCTTC.

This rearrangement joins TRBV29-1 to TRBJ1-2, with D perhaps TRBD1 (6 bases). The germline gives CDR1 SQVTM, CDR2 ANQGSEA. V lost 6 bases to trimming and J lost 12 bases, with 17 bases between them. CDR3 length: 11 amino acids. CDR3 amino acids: CSVDTRGLDTF. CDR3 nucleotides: TGCAGCGTCGACACCAGGGGCCTGGACACCTTC.

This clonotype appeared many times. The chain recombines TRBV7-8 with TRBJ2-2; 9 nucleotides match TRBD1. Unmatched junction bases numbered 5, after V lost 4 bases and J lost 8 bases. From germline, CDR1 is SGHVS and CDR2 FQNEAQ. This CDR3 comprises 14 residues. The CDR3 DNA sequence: TGTGCCAGCAGCTACCGGGACAGGGTTGGGGAGCTGTTTTTT. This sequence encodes CASSYRDRVGELFF.

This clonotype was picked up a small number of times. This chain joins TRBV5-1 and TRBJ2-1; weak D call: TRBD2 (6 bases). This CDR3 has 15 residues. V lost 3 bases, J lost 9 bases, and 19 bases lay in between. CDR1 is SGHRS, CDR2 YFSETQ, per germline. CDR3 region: CASSSRLLQGGEQFF. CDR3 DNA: TGCGCCAGCAGCTCGCGGCTCCTCCAGGGAGGTGAGCAGTTCTTC.

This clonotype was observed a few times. Written as DNA, the CDR3 is TGTGCCACCAGTCCGAAGAGGGGCTACAATGAGCAGTTCTTC. It yields the protein CATSPKRGYNEQFF. The gene calls are TRBV24-1 and TRBJ2-1; TRBD1 or TRBD2 may be the D gene (5 bases each). Germline CDR1 KGHDR, CDR2 SFDVKD. V dropped 6 bases and J dropped 3 bases, with 11 bases sitting between them. This CDR3 spans 14 amino acids.

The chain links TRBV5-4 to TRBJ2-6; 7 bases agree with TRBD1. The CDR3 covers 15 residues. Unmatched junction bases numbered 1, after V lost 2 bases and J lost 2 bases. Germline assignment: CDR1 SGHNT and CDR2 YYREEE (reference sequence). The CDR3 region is CASSLQGPGANVLTF. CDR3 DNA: TGTGCCAGCAGCTTACAGGGGCCTGGGGCCAACGTCCTGACTTTC. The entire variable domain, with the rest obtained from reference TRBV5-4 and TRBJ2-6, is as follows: ETGVTQSPTHLIKTRGQQVTLRCSSQSGHNTVSWYQQALGQGPQFIFQYYREEENGRGNFPPRFSGLQFPNYSSELNVNALELDDSALYLCASSLQGPGANVLTFGAGSRLTVL.

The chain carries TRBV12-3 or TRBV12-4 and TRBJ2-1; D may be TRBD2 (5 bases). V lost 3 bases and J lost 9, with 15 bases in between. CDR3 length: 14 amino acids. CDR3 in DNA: TGTGCCAGCAGTTTGGAACTAGGGCTCGCTGAGCAGTTCTTC. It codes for CASSLELGLAEQFF.

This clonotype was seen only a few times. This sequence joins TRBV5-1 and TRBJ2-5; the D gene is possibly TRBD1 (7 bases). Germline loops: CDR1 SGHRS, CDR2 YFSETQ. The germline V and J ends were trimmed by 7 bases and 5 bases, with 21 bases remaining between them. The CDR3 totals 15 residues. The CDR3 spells CASETGGGALETQYF. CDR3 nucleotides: TGCGCCAGCGAAACCGGAGGGGGCGCGTTGGAGACCCAGTACTTC.

CDR3: CASSFTGGDSPLHF. The DNA for the CDR3 is TGCGCCAGCAGCTTCACAGGGGGCGATTCACCCCTCCACTTT. The chain employs TRBV5-1 and TRBJ1-6; TRBD1 aligns across 9 bases. CDR1 SGHRS and CDR2 YFSETQ come from the germline V gene. The CDR3 extends over 14 amino acids. V was pared by 2 bases and J by 8 bases, with 2 bases of the junction left unmatched.

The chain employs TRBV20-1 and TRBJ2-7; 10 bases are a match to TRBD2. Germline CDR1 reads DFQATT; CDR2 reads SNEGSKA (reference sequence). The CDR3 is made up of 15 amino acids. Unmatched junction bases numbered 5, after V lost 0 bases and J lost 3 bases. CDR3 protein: CSARDQASGSYEQYF. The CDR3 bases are TGCAGTGCTAGAGATCAGGCTAGCGGGAGCTACGAGCAGTACTTC.

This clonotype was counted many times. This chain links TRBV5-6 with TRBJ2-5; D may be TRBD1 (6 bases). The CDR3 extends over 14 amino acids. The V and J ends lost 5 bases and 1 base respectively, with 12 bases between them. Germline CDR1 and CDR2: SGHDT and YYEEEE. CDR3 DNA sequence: TGTGCCAGCAGTCCCGGACAGATCCAAGAGACCCAGTACTTC. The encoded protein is CASSPGQIQETQYF. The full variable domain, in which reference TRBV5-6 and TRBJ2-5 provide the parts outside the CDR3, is DAGVTQSPTHLIKTRGQQVTLRCSPKSGHDTVSWYQQALGQGPQFIFQYYEEEERQRGNFPDRFSGHQFPNYSSELNVNALLLGDSALYLCASSPGQIQETQYFGPGTRLLVL.